Presented here are 8 T cell receptor beta chains from one specimen sequenced in a study of molecular identifiers for immune sequencing clone quantification. TCRdb fed the PCR reads into MiXCR, producing one record per CDR3 protein. The data show 70,000 to 95,000 distinct CDR3 sequences, about 20% seen once. Material for sequencing was naive CD8+ T cells from blood, with Jurkat cell RNA spiked in. Described subset: FACS-sorted CD8+CD4-CCR7+CD45RA+ naive T cells. These receptors were collected from a human donor in good health. Some libraries in this study had Jurkat cell RNA spiked in.

This clonotype was detected ten times or more. The V gene is TRBV7-6, the J gene TRBJ2-3; either TRBD1 or TRBD2 may fit D (5 bases each). This CDR3 comprises 14 residues. Per germline, CDR1 SGHVS and CDR2 FNYEAQ. Trimming cost V 5 bases and J 3 bases, with 12 bases left between them. This CDR3 reads CASSPSWGTDTQYF. CDR3 bases: TGTGCCAGCAGCCCCAGCTGGGGGACAGATACGCAGTATTTT. The whole variable domain, filled in from reference TRBV7-6 and TRBJ2-3, reads GAGVSQSPRYKVTKRGQDVALRCDPISGHVSLYWYRQALGQGPEFLTYFNYEAQQDKSGLPNDRFSAERPEGSISTLTIQRTEQRDSAMYRCASSPSWGTDTQYFGPGTRLTVL.

Concerning this clonotype itself: A single base separates this from a much larger clone, so it may be a read error. The conserved phenylalanine or tryptophan normally closing the CDR3 is absent here, so this likely arose from a read error. The chain links TRBV30 to TRBJ2-7, with no clear D. The germline gives CDR1 GTSNPN, CDR2 SVGIG (reference sequence). Trimming pared 5 bases from V and 3 bases from J, leaving 8 bases between. This CDR3 is 11 amino acids long. DNA for the CDR3: TGTGCCTGGGGCTCGGGCTACGAGCAGTACCTC. Amino acid sequence: CAWGSGYEQYL.

A note on this clonotype: Given a much more abundant clone one base away, this may be a read error. This sequence joins TRBV28 and TRBJ2-2; 11 positions match TRBD2. CDR3 length equals 17 residues. The V gene end was trimmed by 6 bases and the J gene end by 6 bases; junction bases not matched to a gene: 12. Germline CDR1 reads MDHEN; CDR2 reads SYDVKM. The CDR3 loop reads CASSFLTSGSNSGELFF. CDR3 DNA: TGTGCCAGCAGCTTCCTTACTAGCGGGAGTAACTCCGGGGAGCTGTTTTTT.

This clonotype occurred many times. The gene calls are TRBV7-9 and TRBJ1-1; tentatively, D is TRBD1 (6 bases). CDR1 and CDR2 (germline): SEHNR, FQNEAQ (reference sequence). V was cut by 5 bases and J by 3 bases, with 19 bases left in between. CDR3 length: 16 residues. The CDR3 DNA reads as TGTGCCAGCAGCCAAAGTCTGCTGGGGGCGGACACTGAAGCTTTCTTT. Protein: CASSQSLLGADTEAFF. Full variable domain (missing parts from reference TRBV7-9 and TRBJ1-1): DTGVSQNPRHKITKRGQNVTFRCDPISEHNRLYWYRQTLGQGPEFLTYFQNEAQLEKSRLLSDRFSAERPKGSFSTLEIQRTEQGDSAMYLCASSQSLLGADTEAFFGQGTRLTVV.

Of note for this clonotype: This may be a read error, as it is one base from a much larger clone. The CDR3 DNA reads as TGTGCCAGCGGCGTAGCTTCGGGCAGGCCCTACGAGCAGTACTTC. Translation gives CASGVASGRPYEQYF. The rearrangement joins TRBV9 to TRBJ2-7; D call uncertain. From germline, CDR1 is SGDLS and CDR2 YYNGEE. There are 15 residues in the CDR3.

This clonotype was counted ten times or more. This chain uses TRBV20-1 with TRBJ2-3; possibly TRBD1 for D (5 bases). This CDR3 region has 14 residues. Germline V gives CDR1 DFQATT, CDR2 SNEGSKA (reference sequence). DNA of the CDR3: TGCAGCATCAAGTACACGGACATTCCAGATACGCAGTATTTT. Amino acid sequence: CSIKYTDIPDTQYF.

In this sample, this clonotype turned up many times. The chain joins TRBV5-4 to TRBJ2-5; either TRBD1 or TRBD2 may fit D (5 bases each). The CDR3 consists of 14 residues. V was trimmed by 4 bases and J by 5 bases, leaving 15 bases between them. CDR1 SGHNT and CDR2 YYREEE come from the germline V gene (reference sequence). The CDR3, as DNA: TGTGCCAGCAGCACGGACACCGGGGTCGAGACCCAGTACTTC. Its protein is CASSTDTGVETQYF.

This clonotype was seen repeatedly, ten times or more. The chain joins TRBV4-3 to TRBJ2-7; 7 bases agree with TRBD1. This CDR3 comprises 15 residues. The trim removed 2 bases at V and 2 bases at J, leaving 6 bases unmatched. Germline values: CDR1 LGHNA, CDR2 YSLEER. CDR3 sequence (DNA): TGCGCCAGCAGCCAAATCCGGGACAGCGCCTACGAGCAGTACTTC. Its protein is CASSQIRDSAYEQYF.